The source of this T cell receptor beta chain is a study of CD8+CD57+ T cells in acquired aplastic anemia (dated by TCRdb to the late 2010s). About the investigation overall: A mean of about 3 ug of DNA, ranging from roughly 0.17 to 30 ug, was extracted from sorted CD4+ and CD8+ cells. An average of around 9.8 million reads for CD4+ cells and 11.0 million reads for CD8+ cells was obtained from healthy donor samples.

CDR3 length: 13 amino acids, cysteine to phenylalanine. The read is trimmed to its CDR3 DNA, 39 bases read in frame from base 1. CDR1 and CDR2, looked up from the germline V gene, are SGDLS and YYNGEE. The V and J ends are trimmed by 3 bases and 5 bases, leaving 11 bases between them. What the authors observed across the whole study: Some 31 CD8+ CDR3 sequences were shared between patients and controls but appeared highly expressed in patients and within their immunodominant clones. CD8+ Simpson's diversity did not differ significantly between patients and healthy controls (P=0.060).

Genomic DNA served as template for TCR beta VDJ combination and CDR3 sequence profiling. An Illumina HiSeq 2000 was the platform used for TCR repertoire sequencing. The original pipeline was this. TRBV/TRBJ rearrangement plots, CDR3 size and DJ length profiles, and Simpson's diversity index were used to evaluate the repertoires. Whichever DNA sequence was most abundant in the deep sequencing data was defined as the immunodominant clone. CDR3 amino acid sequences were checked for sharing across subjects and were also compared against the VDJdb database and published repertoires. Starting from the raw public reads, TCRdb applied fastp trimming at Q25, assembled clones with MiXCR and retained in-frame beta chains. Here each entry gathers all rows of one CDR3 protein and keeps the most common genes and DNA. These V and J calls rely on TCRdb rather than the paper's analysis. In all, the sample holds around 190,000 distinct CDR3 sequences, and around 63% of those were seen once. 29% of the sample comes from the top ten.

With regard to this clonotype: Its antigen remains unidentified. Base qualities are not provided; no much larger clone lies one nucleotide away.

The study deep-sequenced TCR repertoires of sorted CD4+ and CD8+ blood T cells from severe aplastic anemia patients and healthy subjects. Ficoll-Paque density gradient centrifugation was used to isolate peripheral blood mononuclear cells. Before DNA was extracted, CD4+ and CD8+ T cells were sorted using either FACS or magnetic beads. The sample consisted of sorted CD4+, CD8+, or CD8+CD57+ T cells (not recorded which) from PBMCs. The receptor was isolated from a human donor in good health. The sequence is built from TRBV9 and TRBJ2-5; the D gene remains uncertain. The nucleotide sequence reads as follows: TGTGCCAGCAGCGCTTCCCTTAGGGAGACCCAGTACTTC. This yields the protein CASSASLRETQYF.